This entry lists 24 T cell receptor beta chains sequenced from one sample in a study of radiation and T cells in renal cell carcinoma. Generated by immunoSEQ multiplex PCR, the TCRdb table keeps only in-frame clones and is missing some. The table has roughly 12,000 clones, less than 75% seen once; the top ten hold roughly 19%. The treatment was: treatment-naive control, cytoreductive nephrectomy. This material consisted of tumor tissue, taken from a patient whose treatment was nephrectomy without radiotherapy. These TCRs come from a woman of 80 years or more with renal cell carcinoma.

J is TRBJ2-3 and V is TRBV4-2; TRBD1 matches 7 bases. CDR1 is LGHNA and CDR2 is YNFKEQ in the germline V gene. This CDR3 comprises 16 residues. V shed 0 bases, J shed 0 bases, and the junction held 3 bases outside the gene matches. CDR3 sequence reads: CASSQDLQGSTDTQYF. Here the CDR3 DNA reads TGTGCCAGCAGCCAAGATTTACAGGGGAGCACAGATACGCAGTATTTT.

CDR3 DNA sequence: TGTGCCAGCACCCCCGTTTGGCGGGCCCTAAGCGGGCCCCAGCATTTT. It yields the protein CASTPVWRALSGPQHF. V usage is TRBV28 and J usage is TRBJ1-5; no clear D gene. The V gene lost 7 bases and the J gene lost 9 bases, with 25 bases spanning the gap. Germline loops: CDR1 MDHEN, CDR2 SYDVKM. The CDR3 covers 16 residues.

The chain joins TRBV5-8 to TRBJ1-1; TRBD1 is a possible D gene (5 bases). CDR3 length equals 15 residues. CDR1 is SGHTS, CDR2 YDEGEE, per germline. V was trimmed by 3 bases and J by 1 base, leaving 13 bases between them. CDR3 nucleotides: TGTGCCAGCAGCTGGGGGGGGTTTAGGAACACTGAAGCTTTCTTT. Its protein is CASSWGGFRNTEAFF.

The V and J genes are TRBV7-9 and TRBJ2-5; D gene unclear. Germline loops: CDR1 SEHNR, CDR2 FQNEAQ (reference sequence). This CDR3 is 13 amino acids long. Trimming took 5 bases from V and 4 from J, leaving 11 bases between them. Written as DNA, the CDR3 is TGTGCCAGCAGCCTCCTCGCGCGAGAGACCCAGTACTTC. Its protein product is CASSLLARETQYF.

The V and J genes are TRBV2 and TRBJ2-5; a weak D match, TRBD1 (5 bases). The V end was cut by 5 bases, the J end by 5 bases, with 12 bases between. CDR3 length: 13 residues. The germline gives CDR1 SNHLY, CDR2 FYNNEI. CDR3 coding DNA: TGTGCCAGCAGTATTGACAGTTTGGAGACCCAGTACTTC. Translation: CASSIDSLETQYF.

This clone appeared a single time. For the CDR3, the DNA is TGTGCCAGCAGTGAAGCGCTTCCCGGAGATACGCAGTATTTT. Its protein is CASSEALPGDTQYF. This chain connects TRBV2 to TRBJ2-3; D remains ambiguous. Germline V gives CDR1 SNHLY, CDR2 FYNNEI. This CDR3 contains 14 residues. Trimming pared 0 bases from V and 5 bases from J, leaving 9 bases between. Full variable domain (rest looked up from reference TRBV2 and TRBJ2-3): EPEVTQTPSHQVTQMGQEVILRCVPISNHLYFYWYRQILGQKVEFLVSFYNNEISEKSEIFDDQFSVERPDGSNFTLKIRSTKLEDSAMYFCASSEALPGDTQYFGPGTRLTVL.

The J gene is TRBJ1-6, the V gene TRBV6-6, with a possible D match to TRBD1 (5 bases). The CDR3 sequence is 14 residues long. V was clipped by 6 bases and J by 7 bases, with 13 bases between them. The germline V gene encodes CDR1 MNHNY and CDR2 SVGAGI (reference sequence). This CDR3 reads CASSPGGNNSPLHF. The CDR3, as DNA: TGTGCCAGCAGCCCCGGGGGTAACAATTCACCCCTCCACTTT.

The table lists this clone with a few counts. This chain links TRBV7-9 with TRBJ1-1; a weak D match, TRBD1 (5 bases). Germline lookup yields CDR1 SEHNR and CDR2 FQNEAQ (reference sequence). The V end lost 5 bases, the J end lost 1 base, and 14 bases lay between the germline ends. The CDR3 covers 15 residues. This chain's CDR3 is CASSAQDIPNTEAFF. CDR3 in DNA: TGTGCCAGCAGCGCCCAGGACATCCCGAACACTGAAGCTTTCTTT.

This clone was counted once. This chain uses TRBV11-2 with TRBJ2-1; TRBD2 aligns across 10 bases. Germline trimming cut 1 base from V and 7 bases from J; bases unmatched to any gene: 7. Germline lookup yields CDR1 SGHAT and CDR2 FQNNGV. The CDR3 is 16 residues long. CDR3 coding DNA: TGTGCCAGCAGCTTAGCGGTAGCGGGGGGACTGAATGAGCAGTTCTTC. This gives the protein CASSLAVAGGLNEQFF.

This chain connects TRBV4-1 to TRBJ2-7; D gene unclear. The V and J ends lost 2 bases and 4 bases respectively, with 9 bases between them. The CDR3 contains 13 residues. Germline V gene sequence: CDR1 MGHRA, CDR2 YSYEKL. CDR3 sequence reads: CASSQTHPYEQYF. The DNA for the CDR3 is TGCGCCAGCAGCCAAACGCATCCATACGAGCAGTACTTC.

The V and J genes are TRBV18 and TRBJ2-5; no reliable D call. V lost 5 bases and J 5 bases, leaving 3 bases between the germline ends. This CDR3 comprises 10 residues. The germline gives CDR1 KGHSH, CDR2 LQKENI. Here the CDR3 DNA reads TGTGCCAGCTCAGGGGAGACCCAGTACTTC. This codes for CASSGETQYF.

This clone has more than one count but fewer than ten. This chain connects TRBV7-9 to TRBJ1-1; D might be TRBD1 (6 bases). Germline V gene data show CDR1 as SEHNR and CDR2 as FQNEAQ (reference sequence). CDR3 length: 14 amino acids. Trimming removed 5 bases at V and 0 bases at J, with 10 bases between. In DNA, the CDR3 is TGTGCCAGCAGCCGGGGACAACTGAACACTGAAGCTTTCTTT. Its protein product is CASSRGQLNTEAFF.

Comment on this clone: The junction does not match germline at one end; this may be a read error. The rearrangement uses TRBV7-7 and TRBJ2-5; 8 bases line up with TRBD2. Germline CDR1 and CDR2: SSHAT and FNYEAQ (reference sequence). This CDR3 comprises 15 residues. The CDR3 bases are TGTGCTAGCAGCCCCGGGGGGGCCCCCCAAGAGACCCAGTACTTC. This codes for CASSPGGAPQETQYF.

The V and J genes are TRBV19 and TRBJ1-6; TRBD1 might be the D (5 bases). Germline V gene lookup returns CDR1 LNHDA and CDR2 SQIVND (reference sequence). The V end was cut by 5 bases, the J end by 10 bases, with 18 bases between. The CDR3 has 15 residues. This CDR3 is CASSLFPGFGSPLHF. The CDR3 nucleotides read TGTGCCAGTAGTCTCTTCCCAGGGTTTGGATCACCCCTCCACTTT.

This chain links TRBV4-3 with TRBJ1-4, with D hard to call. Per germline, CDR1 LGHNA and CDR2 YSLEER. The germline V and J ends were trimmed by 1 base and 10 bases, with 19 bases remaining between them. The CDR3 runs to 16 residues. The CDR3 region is CASSQAYRVEGGKLFF. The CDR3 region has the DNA TGCGCCAGCAGCCAAGCATACAGAGTTGAAGGCGGAAAACTGTTTTTT.

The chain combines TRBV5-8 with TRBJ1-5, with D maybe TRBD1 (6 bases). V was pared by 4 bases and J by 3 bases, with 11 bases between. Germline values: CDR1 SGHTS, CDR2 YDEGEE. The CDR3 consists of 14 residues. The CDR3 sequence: CASSTYRANQPQHF. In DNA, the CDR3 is TGTGCCAGCAGCACCTACAGGGCCAATCAGCCCCAGCATTTT. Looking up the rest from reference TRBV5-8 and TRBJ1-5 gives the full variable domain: EAGVTQSPTHLIKTRGQQATLRCSPISGHTSVYWYQQALGLGLQFLLWYDEGEERNRGNFPPRFSGRQFPNYSSELNVNALELEDSALYLCASSTYRANQPQHFGDGTRLSIL.

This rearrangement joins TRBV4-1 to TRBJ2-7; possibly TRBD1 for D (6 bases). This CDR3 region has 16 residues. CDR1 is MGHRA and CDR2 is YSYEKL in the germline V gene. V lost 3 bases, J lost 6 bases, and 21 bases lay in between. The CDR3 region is CASSHLRDMTQREQYF. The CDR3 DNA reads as TGCGCCAGCAGCCATCTTCGGGACATGACACAACGCGAGCAGTACTTC.

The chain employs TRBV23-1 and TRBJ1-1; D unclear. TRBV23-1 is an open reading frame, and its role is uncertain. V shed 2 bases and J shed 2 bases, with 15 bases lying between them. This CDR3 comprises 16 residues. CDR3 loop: CASSQGQREGNTEAFF. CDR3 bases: TGCGCCAGCAGTCAAGGCCAAAGGGAAGGTAACACTGAAGCTTTCTTT.

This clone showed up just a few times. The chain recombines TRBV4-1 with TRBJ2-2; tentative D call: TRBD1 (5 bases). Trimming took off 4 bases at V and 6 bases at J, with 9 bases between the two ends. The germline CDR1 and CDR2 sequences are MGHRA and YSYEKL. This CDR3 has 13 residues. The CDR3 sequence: CASSLFRAGELFF. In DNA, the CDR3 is TGCGCCAGCAGCCTGTTCAGGGCCGGGGAGCTGTTTTTT.

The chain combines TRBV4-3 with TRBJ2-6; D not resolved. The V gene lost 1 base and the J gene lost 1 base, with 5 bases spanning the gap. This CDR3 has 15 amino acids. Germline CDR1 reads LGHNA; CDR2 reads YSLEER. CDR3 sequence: CASSQGVSGANVLTF. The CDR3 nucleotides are TGCGCCAGCAGCCAAGGGGTGTCTGGGGCCAACGTCCTGACTTTC.

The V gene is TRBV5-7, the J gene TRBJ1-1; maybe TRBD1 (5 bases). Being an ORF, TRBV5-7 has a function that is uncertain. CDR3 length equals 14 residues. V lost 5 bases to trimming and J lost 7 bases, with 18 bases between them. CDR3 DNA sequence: TGTGCCAGCAGTCTGGCCGGCAGGGCTGGTGAAGCTTTCTTT. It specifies CASSLAGRAGEAFF.

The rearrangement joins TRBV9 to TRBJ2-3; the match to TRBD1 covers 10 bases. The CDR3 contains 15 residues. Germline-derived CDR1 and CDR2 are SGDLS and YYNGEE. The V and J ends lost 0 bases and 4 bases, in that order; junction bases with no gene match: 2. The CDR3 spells CASSVVGQGSDTQYF. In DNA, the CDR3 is TGTGCCAGCAGCGTAGTGGGACAGGGGTCAGATACGCAGTATTTT.

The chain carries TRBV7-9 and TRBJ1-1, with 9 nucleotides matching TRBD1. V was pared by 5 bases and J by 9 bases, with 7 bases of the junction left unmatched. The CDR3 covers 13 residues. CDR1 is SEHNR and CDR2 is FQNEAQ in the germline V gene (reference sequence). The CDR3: CASSHQDRGKAFF. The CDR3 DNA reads TGTGCCAGCAGCCACCAGGACAGGGGAAAAGCTTTCTTT.

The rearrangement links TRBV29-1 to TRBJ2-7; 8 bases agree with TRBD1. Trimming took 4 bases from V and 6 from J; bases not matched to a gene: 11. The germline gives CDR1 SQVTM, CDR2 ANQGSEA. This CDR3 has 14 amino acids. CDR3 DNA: TGCAGCGTTGTAGGACAGGGATTCCCTTCCGAGCAGTACTTC. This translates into CSVVGQGFPSEQYF.